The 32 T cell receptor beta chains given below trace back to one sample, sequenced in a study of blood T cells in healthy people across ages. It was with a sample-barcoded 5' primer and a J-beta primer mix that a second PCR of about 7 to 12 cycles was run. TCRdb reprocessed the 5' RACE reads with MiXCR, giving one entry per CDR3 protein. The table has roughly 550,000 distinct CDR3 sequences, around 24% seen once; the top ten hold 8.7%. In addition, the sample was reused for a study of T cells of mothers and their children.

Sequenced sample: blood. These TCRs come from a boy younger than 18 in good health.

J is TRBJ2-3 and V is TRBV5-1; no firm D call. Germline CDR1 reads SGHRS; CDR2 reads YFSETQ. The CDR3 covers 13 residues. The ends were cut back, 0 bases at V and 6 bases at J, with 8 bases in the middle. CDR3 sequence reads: CASSLDGEDTQYF. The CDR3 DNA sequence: TGCGCCAGCAGCTTGGATGGTGAGGATACGCAGTATTTT.

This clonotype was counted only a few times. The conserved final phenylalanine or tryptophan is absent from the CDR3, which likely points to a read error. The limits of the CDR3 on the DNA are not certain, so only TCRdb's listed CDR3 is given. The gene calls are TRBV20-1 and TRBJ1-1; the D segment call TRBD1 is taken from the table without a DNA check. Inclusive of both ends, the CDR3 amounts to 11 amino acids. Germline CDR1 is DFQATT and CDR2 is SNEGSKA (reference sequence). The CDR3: CSGSLGSDGAV.

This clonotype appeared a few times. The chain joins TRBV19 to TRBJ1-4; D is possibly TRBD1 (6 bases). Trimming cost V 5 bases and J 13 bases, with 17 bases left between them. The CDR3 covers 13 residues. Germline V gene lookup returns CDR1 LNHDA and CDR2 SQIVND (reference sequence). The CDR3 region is CASSPYRDGVLFF. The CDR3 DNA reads TGTGCCAGTAGTCCCTACAGGGACGGAGTACTGTTTTTT.

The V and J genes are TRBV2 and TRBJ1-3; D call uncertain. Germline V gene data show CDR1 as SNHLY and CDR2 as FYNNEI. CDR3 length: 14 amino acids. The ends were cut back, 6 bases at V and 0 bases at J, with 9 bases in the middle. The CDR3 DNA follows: TGTGCCAGCAGCCTACAGACCTCTGGAAACACCATATATTTT. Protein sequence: CASSLQTSGNTIYF.

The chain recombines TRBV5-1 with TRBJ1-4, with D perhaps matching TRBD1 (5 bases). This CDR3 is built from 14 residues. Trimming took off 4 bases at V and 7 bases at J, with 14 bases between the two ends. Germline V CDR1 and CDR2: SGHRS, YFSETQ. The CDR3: CASSPDSYLEKLFF. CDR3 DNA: TGCGCCAGCAGCCCTGACAGCTACCTTGAAAAACTGTTTTTT.

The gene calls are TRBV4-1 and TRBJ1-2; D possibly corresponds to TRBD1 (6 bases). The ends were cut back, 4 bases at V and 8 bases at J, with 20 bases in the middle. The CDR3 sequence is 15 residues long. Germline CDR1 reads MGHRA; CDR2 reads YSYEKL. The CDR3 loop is CASSPFEGDRWGYTF. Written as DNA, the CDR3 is TGCGCCAGCAGCCCCTTCGAGGGGGACCGCTGGGGCTACACCTTC.

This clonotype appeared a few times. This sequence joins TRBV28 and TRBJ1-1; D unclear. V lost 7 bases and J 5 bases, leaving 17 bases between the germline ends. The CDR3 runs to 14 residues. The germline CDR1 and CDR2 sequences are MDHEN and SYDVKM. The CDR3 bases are TGTGCCAGCAATACCTTTAAACCCGGAACTGAAGCTTTCTTT. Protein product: CASNTFKPGTEAFF.

The CDR3 DNA is TGTGCCAGCAGTTACGGTCCGGGGGGCCAGCATTTT. Its protein product is CASSYGPGGQHF. This chain uses TRBV6-6 with TRBJ1-5, with D possibly matching TRBD1 (5 bases). Per the germline V gene, CDR1 is MNHNY and CDR2 is SVGAGI (reference sequence). The CDR3 is 12 amino acids. V shed 2 bases and J shed 12 bases, with 11 bases lying between them.

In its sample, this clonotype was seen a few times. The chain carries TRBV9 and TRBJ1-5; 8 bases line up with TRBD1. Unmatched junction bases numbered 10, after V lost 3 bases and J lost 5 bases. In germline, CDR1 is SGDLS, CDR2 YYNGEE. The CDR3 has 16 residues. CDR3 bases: TGTGCCAGCAGCGGGGGAATCGGACAGGGCCATCAGCCCCAGCATTTT. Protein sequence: CASSGGIGQGHQPQHF.

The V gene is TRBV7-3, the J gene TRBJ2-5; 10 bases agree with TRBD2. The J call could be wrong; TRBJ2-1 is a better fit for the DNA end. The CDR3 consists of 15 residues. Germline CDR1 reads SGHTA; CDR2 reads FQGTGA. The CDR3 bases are TGTGCCAGCAGCTCCAGATCTAGCGGGGGTAATGAGCAGTTCTTC. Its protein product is CASSSRSSGGNEQFF.

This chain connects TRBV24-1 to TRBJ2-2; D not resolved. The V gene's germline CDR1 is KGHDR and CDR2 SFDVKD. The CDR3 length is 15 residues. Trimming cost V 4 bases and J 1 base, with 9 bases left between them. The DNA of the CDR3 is TGTGCCACCAGTGACATCCGGCAGAACACCGGGGAGCTGTTTTTT. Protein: CATSDIRQNTGELFF.

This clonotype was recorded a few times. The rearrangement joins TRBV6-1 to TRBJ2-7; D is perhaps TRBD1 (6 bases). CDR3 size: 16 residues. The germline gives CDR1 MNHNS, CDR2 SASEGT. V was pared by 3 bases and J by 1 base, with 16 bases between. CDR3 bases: TGTGCCAGCAGTGAGCAGGAGACAGGAGGATCCTACGAGCAGTACTTC. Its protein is CASSEQETGGSYEQYF.

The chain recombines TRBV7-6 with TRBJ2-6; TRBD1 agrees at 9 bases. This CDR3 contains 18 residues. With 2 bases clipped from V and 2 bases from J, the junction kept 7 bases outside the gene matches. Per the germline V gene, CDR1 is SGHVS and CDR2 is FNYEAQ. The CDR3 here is CASSLTGQGLTGANVLTF. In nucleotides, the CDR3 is TGTGCCAGCAGCTTAACGGGACAGGGCCTCACTGGGGCCAACGTCCTGACTTTC.

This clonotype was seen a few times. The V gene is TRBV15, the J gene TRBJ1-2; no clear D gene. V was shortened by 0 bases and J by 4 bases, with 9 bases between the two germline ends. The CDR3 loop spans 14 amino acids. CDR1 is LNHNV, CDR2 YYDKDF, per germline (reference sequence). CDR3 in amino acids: CATSRDAGSYGYTF. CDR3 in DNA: TGTGCCACCAGCAGAGATGCGGGGAGCTATGGCTACACCTTC.

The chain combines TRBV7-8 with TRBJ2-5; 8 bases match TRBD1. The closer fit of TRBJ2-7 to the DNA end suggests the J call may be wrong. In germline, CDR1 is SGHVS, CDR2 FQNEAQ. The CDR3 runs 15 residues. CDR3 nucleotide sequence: TGTGCCAGCAGCTTAGGGCCCGGGACAGGTTACGAGCAGTACTTC. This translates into CASSLGPGTGYEQYF.

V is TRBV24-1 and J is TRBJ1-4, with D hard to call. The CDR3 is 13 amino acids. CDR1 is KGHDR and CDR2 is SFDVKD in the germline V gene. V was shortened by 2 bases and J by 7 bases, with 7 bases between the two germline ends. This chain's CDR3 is CATSDSPGEKLFF. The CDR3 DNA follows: TGTGCCACCAGTGATTCGCCGGGTGAAAAACTGTTTTTT.

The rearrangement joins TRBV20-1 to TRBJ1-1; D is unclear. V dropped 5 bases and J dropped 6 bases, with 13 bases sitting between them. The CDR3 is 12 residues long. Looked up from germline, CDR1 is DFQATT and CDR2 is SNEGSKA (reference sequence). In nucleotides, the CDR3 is TGCAGTGCTCCGACGGATGGGGCTGAAGCTTTCTTT. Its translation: CSAPTDGAEAFF.

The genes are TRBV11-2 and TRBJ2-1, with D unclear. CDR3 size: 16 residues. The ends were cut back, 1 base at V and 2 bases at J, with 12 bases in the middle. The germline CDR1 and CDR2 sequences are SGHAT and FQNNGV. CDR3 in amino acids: CASSLVSGRTYNEQFF. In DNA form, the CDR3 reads TGTGCCAGCAGCTTAGTATCGGGTCGGACCTACAATGAGCAGTTCTTC.

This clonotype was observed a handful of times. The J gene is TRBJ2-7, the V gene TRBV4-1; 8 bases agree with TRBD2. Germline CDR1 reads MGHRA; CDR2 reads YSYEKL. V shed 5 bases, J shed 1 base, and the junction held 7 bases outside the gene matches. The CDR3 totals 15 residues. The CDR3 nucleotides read TGCGCCAGCAGCGCCGGAGTAGCGGGGTCCTACGAGCAGTACTTC. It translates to CASSAGVAGSYEQYF.

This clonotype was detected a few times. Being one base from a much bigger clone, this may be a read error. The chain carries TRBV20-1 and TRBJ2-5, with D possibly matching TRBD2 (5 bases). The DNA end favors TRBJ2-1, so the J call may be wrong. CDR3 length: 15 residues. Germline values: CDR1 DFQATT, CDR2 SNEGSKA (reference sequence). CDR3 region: CSAPSGSRNHYEQFF. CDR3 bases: TGCAGTGCTCCCAGCGGTAGCCGAAACCACTATGAGCAGTTCTTC.

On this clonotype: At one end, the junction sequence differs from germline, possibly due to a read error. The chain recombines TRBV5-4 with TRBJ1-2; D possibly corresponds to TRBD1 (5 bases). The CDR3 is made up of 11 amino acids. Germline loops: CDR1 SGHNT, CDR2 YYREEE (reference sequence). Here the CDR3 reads CTSSLGTGYTF. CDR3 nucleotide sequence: TGTACCAGCAGCTTGGGGACTGGCTACACCTTC.

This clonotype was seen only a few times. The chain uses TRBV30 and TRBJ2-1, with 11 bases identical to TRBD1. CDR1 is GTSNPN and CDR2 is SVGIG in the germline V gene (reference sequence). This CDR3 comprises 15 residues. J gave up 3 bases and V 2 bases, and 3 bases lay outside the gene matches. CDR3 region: CAWSPDRGLYNEQFF. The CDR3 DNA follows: TGTGCCTGGAGTCCGGACAGGGGGCTCTACAATGAGCAGTTCTTC.

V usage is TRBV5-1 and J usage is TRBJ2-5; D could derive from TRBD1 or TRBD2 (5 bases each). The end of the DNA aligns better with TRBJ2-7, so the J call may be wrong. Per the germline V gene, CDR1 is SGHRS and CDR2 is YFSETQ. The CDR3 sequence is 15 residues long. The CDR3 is CASSTDTGTSYEQYF. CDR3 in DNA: TGCGCCAGCAGCACCGATACGGGGACCTCCTACGAGCAGTACTTC.

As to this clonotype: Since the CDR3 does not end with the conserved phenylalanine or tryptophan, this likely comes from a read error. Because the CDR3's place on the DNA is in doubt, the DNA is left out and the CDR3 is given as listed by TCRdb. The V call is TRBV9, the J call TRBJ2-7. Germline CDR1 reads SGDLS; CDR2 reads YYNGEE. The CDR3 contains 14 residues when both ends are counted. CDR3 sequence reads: CASSAGQEYNEQLL.

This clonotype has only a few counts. CDR3 amino acids: CASSQEVHPFPSTDTQYF. The CDR3 nucleotides read TGTGCCAGCAGCCAAGAAGTGCACCCGTTCCCTAGCACAGATACGCAGTATTTT. The J gene is TRBJ2-3, the V gene TRBV3-1; D is unresolved. CDR3 length: 18 amino acids. In germline, CDR1 is LGHDT, CDR2 YNNKEL (reference sequence). V was pared by 0 bases and J by 0 bases, with 16 bases between.

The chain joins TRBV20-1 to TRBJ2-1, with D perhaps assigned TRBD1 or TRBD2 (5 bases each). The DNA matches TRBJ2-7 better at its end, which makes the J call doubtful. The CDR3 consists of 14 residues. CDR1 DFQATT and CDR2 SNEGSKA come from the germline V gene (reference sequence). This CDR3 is CSASFSGPANEQYF. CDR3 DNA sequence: TGCAGTGCTAGCTTCTCGGGGCCAGCAAACGAGCAGTACTTC.

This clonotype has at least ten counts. In DNA, the CDR3 is TGTGCCAGCAGCCAGGGGGCCTACGAGCAGTACTTC. Translation gives CASSQGAYEQYF. The chain uses TRBV7-9 and TRBJ2-7; 7 bases align to TRBD1. The CDR3 extends over 12 amino acids. Unmatched junction bases numbered 0, after V lost 5 bases and J lost 2 bases. Germline loops: CDR1 SEHNR, CDR2 FQNEAQ (reference sequence). Full variable domain (outside the CDR3, taken from reference TRBV7-9 and TRBJ2-7): DTGVSQNPRHKITKRGQNVTFRCDPISEHNRLYWYRQTLGQGPEFLTYFQNEAQLEKSRLLSDRFSAERPKGSFSTLEIQRTEQGDSAMYLCASSQGAYEQYFGPGTRLTVT.

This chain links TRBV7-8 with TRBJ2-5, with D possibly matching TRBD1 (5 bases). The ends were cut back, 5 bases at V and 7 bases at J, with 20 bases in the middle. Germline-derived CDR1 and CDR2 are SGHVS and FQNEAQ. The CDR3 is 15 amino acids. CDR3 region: CASSPPLGAPGTQYF. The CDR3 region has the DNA TGTGCCAGCAGCCCGCCCCTTGGGGCTCCAGGGACCCAGTACTTC.

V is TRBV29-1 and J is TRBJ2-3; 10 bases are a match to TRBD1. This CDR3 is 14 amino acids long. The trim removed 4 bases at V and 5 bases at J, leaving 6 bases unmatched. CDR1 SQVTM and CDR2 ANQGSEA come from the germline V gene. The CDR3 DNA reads TGCAGCGTTGGAAGACAGGGGGCTGTAGATACGCAGTATTTT. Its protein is CSVGRQGAVDTQYF.

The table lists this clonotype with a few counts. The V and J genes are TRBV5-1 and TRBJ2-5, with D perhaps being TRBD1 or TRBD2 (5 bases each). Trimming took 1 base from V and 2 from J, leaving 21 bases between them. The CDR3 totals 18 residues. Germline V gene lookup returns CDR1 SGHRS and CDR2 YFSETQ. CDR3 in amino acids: CASSLWSTGRGVQETQYF. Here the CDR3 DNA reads TGCGCCAGCAGCTTGTGGTCCACGGGGAGAGGGGTACAAGAGACCCAGTACTTC.

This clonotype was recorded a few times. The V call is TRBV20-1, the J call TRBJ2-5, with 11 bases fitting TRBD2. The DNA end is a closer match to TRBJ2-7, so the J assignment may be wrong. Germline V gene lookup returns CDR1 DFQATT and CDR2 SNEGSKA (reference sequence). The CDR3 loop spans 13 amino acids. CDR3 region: CSAPTSGVGEQYF. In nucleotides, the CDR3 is TGCAGTGCTCCGACTAGCGGGGTGGGCGAGCAGTACTTC.

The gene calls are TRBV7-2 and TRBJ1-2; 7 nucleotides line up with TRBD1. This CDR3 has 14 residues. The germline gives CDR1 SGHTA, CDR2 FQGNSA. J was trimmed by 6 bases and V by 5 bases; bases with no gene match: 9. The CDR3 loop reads CASSRQGTGHGYTF. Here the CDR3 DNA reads TGTGCCAGCAGCAGACAGGGTACGGGTCATGGCTACACCTTC.